The source of this TCR beta chain is a study of beta chain features in type 1 diabetes. On the study more broadly: Taken together, all samples contributed some 98 million examined sorted cells. The study, taken as a whole, reports: For type 1 diabetes patients, VDJ junctions showed fewer insertions and more deletions. A moderate, significant TCRB CDR3 shortening appeared in type 1 diabetes across four CD4+ subsets.

Since all of the isolated RNA was reverse transcribed, expressed TCRB transcripts were what got sequenced. Using immunoSEQ multiplex PCR, the repertoire was profiled, and TCRdb retains in-frame clones only, with some absent. Of under 90,000 clones detected, around a third appear once; the ten largest clones hold 0.4% to 0.55%. With respect to this clone: Its antigen is not identified.

The germline gives CDR1 SNHLY, CDR2 FYNNEI. CDR3 length equals 15 residues. V gave up 4 bases and J gave up 8 bases, with 20 bases separating them. This rearrangement joins TRBV2 to TRBJ1-2, with unresolved D. Sequenced material: stem cell memory CD4+ T cells from blood. The TCR was taken from a woman aged 18-29 years in good health. The CDR3 nucleotides are TGTGCCAGCAGTGGGTCGAGGGAGGGATTCGGCGGCTACACCTTC. Its translation: CASSGSREGFGGYTF.